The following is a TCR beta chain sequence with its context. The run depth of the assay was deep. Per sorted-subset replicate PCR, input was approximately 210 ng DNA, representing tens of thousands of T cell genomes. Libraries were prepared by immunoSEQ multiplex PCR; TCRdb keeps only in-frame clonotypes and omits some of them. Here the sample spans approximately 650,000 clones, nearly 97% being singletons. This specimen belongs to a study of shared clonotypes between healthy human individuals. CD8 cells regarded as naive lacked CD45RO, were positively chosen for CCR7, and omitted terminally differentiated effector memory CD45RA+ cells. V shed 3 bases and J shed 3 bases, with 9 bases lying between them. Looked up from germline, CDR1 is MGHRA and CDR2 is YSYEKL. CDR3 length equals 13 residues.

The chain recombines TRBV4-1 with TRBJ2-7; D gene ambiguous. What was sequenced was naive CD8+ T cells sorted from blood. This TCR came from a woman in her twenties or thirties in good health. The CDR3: CASSHSTYYEQYF. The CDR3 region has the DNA TGCGCCAGCAGCCATTCGACCTACTACGAGCAGTACTTC.